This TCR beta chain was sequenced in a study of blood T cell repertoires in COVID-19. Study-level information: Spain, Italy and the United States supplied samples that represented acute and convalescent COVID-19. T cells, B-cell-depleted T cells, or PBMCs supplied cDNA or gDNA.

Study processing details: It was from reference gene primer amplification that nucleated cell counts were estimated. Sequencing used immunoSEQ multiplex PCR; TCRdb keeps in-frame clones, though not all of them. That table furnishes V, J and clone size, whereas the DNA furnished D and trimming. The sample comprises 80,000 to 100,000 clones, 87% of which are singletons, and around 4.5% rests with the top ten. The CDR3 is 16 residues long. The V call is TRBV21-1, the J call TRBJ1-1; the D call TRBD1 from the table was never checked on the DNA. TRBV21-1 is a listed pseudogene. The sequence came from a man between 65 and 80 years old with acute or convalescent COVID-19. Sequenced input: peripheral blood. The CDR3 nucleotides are TGTGCCAGCAGCTGCCGGACAGGGGGTCTCAACACTGAAGCTTTCTTT. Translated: CASSCRTGGLNTEAFF.